Each of the 25 T cell receptor beta chains below was sequenced from the same sample in a study of blood T cell repertoires in COVID-19. Assay used: immunoSEQ multiplex PCR; TCRdb lists only in-frame clones, some missing. The sample consists of 70,000 to 100,000 clones, more than 75% of them appearing once. Input material: peripheral blood. The receptors were sampled from a human donor in a cohort sampled during active COVID-19.

The J gene is TRBJ2-7, the V gene TRBV27; TRBD1 agrees at 8 bases. CDR3 size: 15 residues. The J segment lost 4 bases and the V segment lost 0 bases, leaving 5 bases of the junction unmatched. Per germline, CDR1 MNHEY and CDR2 SMNVEV (reference sequence). In DNA, the CDR3 is TGTGCCAGCAGTTTATCTGACAGGGGCAGGTACGAGCAGTACTTC. Translation: CASSLSDRGRYEQYF.

This chain joins TRBV7-9 and TRBJ1-1; a possible D gene is TRBD1 (5 bases). CDR1 is SEHNR, CDR2 FQNEAQ, per germline (reference sequence). The germline V and J ends were trimmed by 5 bases and 2 bases, with 18 bases remaining between them. CDR3 length: 16 amino acids. For the CDR3, the DNA is TGTGCCAGCAGCCCTCAGGGCGTCCGGGTAAACACTGAAGCTTTCTTT. This codes for CASSPQGVRVNTEAFF.

This chain connects TRBV11-3 to TRBJ2-3; D may be TRBD1 (7 bases). V was trimmed by 3 bases and J by 6 bases, leaving 10 bases between them. This CDR3 is built from 13 residues. In germline, CDR1 is SGHNT, CDR2 YENEEA. CDR3 bases: TGTGCCAGCAGCTTGCAGGGGGGCGATACGCAGTATTTT. Translating gives CASSLQGGDTQYF.

The CDR3 spells CASRDIDSPLHF. In DNA, the CDR3 is TGCGCCAGCCGGGACATCGATTCACCCCTCCACTTT. The chain recombines TRBV5-1 with TRBJ1-6, with D perhaps TRBD1 (6 bases). Trimming took off 7 bases at V and 8 bases at J, with 10 bases between the two ends. Germline V lookup: CDR1 SGHRS, CDR2 YFSETQ. The CDR3 length is 12 residues.

This clone was observed once. The chain recombines TRBV7-6 with TRBJ1-5; D is unresolved. V lost 6 bases to trimming and J lost 3 bases, with 9 bases between them. CDR3 length equals 13 residues. Per germline, CDR1 SGHVS and CDR2 FNYEAQ. DNA for the CDR3: TGTGCCAGCAGTGAAGCCTTCAATCAGCCCCAGCATTTT. Translation: CASSEAFNQPQHF.

V usage is TRBV29-1 and J usage is TRBJ1-2; 9 bases align to TRBD1. Germline CDR1 reads SQVTM; CDR2 reads ANQGSEA. The trim removed 4 bases at V and 8 bases at J, leaving 11 bases unmatched. The CDR3 sequence is 14 residues long. CDR3 DNA: TGCAGCGTTGCCCTAGCCGGGACAGGGTTCGGCTACACCTTC. Translating gives CSVALAGTGFGYTF.

This clone was picked up a small number of times. The chain couples TRBV24-1 to TRBJ1-5, with D possibly TRBD1 on 6 matching bases. Trimming left V 4 bases short and J 6 bases short, with 12 bases between. This CDR3 contains 14 residues. Germline values: CDR1 KGHDR, CDR2 SFDVKD. CDR3 protein: CATSDPDRSQPQHF. The CDR3 DNA reads as TGTGCCACCAGTGACCCTGACAGGTCTCAGCCCCAGCATTTT.

The chain combines TRBV9 with TRBJ2-3, with 11 bases that match TRBD2. This CDR3 comprises 18 residues. J was trimmed by 4 bases and V by 0 bases; bases with no gene match: 10. Germline CDR1 is SGDLS and CDR2 is YYNGEE. CDR3 coding DNA: TGTGCCAGCAGCGTAGCATTAACTAGCGGGAGTGGACCAGATACGCAGTATTTT. Protein product: CASSVALTSGSGPDTQYF.

J is TRBJ1-4 and V is TRBV5-1; TRBD1 is a possible D gene (5 bases). Germline assignment: CDR1 SGHRS and CDR2 YFSETQ. V was cut by 3 bases and J by 7 bases, with 10 bases left in between. This CDR3 region has 13 residues. CDR3 in DNA: TGCGCCAGCAGCTCCAGGGATGGTGAAAAACTGTTTTTT. Protein product: CASSSRDGEKLFF.

The rearrangement joins TRBV28 to TRBJ2-5, with 7 bases that match TRBD2. Germline V gene lookup returns CDR1 MDHEN and CDR2 SYDVKM. The CDR3 runs 13 residues. Trimming cost V 2 bases and J 8 bases; bases outside gene matches: 5. As DNA, the CDR3 is TGTGCCAGCAGTTTACGGGGGGTGGGAACCCAGTACTTC. Translating it yields CASSLRGVGTQYF.

The count of this clone is one. The chain employs TRBV5-1 and TRBJ2-5; the D gene is possibly TRBD1 (5 bases). The germline V and J ends were trimmed by 0 bases and 5 bases, with 8 bases remaining between them. This CDR3 region has 13 residues. The V gene's germline CDR1 is SGHRS and CDR2 YFSETQ. CDR3 DNA: TGCGCCAGCAGCTTGGCTGGGGCGGAGACCCAGTACTTC. It translates to CASSLAGAETQYF. Based on the CDR3 plus reference TRBV5-1 and TRBJ2-5, the full variable domain is KAGVTQTPRYLIKTRGQQVTLSCSPISGHRSVSWYQQTPGQGLQFLFEYFSETQRNKGNFPGRFSGRQFSNSRSEMNVSTLELGDSALYLCASSLAGAETQYFGPGTRLLVL.

J is TRBJ2-3 and V is TRBV7-2; 14 positions agree with TRBD2. Germline trimming cut 5 bases from V and 6 bases from J; bases unmatched to any gene: 7. The CDR3 is 16 residues long. Germline CDR1 and CDR2: SGHTA and FQGNSA. CDR3: CASSPTSGRASDTQYF. The DNA for the CDR3 is TGTGCCAGCAGCCCGACTAGCGGGAGGGCGAGTGATACGCAGTATTTT. Full variable domain (missing parts from reference TRBV7-2 and TRBJ2-3): GAGVSQSPSNKVTEKGKDVELRCDPISGHTALYWYRQSLGQGLEFLIYFQGNSAPDKSGLPSDRFSAERTGGSVSTLTIQRTQQEDSAVYLCASSPTSGRASDTQYFGPGTRLTVL.

The chain carries TRBV2 and TRBJ1-3; D gene unclear. This CDR3 has 13 residues. Germline V gene data show CDR1 as SNHLY and CDR2 as FYNNEI. The V end lost 2 bases, the J end lost 4 bases, and 6 bases lay between the germline ends. Here the CDR3 reads CASSEQMGNTIYF. The CDR3 nucleotides read TGTGCCAGCAGTGAACAGATGGGAAACACCATATATTTT.

Note on this clone: Distinct nucleotide sequences in the sample also encode this CDR3. The V and J genes are TRBV5-1 and TRBJ1-1; 11 bases align to TRBD1. From germline, CDR1 is SGHRS and CDR2 YFSETQ. This CDR3 is built from 15 residues. J gave up 2 bases and V 3 bases, and 3 bases lay outside the gene matches. DNA of the CDR3: TGCGCCAGCAGCTCCGGGACAGGGGGAAACACTGAAGCTTTCTTT. It translates to CASSSGTGGNTEAFF.

CDR3 in DNA: TGTGCTGCTGACAGGGAATTAGAGGAGACCCAGTACTTC. Translating gives CAADRELEETQYF. V usage is TRBV30 and J usage is TRBJ2-5; the match to TRBD1 covers 7 bases. Germline V gene lookup returns CDR1 GTSNPN and CDR2 SVGIG (reference sequence). The CDR3 is made up of 13 amino acids.

This chain uses TRBV6-5 with TRBJ2-7; 12 nucleotides match TRBD2. This CDR3 has 14 amino acids. Germline V lookup: CDR1 MNHEY, CDR2 SVGAGI. The V segment lost 6 bases and the J segment 6 bases; nucleotides outside the gene matches: 6. The CDR3 protein is CASRPTSGSREQYF. In DNA form, the CDR3 reads TGTGCCAGCAGACCGACTAGCGGGAGTCGCGAGCAGTACTTC.

This clone was counted only a few times. J is TRBJ1-1 and V is TRBV4-1, with TRBD1 matching over 9 bases. V was pared by 7 bases and J by 6 bases, with 15 bases of the junction left unmatched. Looked up from germline, CDR1 is MGHRA and CDR2 is YSYEKL. The CDR3 sequence is 16 residues long. In DNA form, the CDR3 reads TGCGCCAGCAAAGACGCTTCCGGGACAGGGAAATCTGAAGCTTTCTTT. This gives the protein CASKDASGTGKSEAFF.

This sequence joins TRBV28 and TRBJ2-7; 13 nucleotides align to TRBD2. Germline CDR1 MDHEN, CDR2 SYDVKM. The CDR3 has 15 amino acids. V shed 5 bases and J 3 bases; nucleotides not matched to a gene: 4. The CDR3 DNA reads TGTGCCAGCAGTCCTCGGACTAGCGGGAGCTACGAGCAGTACTTC. Residues: CASSPRTSGSYEQYF.

The gene calls are TRBV7-9 and TRBJ2-3, with no clear D. This CDR3 is 14 amino acids long. Germline loops: CDR1 SEHNR, CDR2 FQNEAQ (reference sequence). Trimming left V 2 bases short and J 6 bases short, with 12 bases between. CDR3 in amino acids: CASSLSPVTDTQYF. CDR3 nucleotides: TGTGCCAGCAGCTTAAGTCCAGTCACGGATACGCAGTATTTT.

The J gene is TRBJ1-1, the V gene TRBV6-5, with a tentative D call TRBD1 (6 bases). Germline V gene sequence: CDR1 MNHEY, CDR2 SVGAGI. Trimming cost V 6 bases and J 0 bases, with 14 bases left between them. The CDR3 has 15 amino acids. CDR3: CASSTLGALNTEAFF. CDR3 DNA: TGTGCCAGCAGCACGCTGGGGGCACTGAACACTGAAGCTTTCTTT.

The rearrangement uses TRBV4-1 and TRBJ2-6; no firm D call. This CDR3 has 13 amino acids. The V gene lost 5 bases and the J gene lost 0 bases, with 2 bases spanning the gap. CDR1 and CDR2 from the germline V gene are MGHRA and YSYEKL. The CDR3 region is CASSYSGANVLTF. Here the CDR3 DNA reads TGCGCCAGCAGCTACTCTGGGGCCAACGTCCTGACTTTC.

The rearrangement links TRBV6-5 to TRBJ1-6; D remains ambiguous. CDR1 is MNHEY and CDR2 is SVGAGI in the germline V gene. Trimming shortened V by 0 bases and J by 5 bases, and 5 bases separated the two germline ends. The CDR3 totals 14 residues. The CDR3 DNA reads as TGTGCCAGCAGTTACTCGTTCAATAATTCACCCCTCCACTTT. It specifies CASSYSFNNSPLHF.

The chain has TRBV5-1 and TRBJ2-3; TRBD2 is a possible D gene (6 bases). Germline V gene sequence: CDR1 SGHRS, CDR2 YFSETQ. With 4 bases removed from V and 0 bases from J, the gap between germline ends came to 12 bases. CDR3 size: 15 residues. CDR3 DNA: TGCGCCAGCAGCCCGATAGCGGCTAGCACAGATACGCAGTATTTT. Amino acid sequence: CASSPIAASTDTQYF. Using reference TRBV5-1 and TRBJ2-3 for the parts outside the CDR3, the full variable domain is KAGVTQTPRYLIKTRGQQVTLSCSPISGHRSVSWYQQTPGQGLQFLFEYFSETQRNKGNFPGRFSGRQFSNSRSEMNVSTLELGDSALYLCASSPIAASTDTQYFGPGTRLTVL.

The chain links TRBV6-5 to TRBJ1-5, with TRBD1 matching over 9 bases. From germline, CDR1 is MNHEY and CDR2 SVGAGI. The trim removed 6 bases at V and 5 bases at J, leaving 2 bases unmatched. The CDR3 spans 13 residues. CDR3 residues: CASRGQGDQPQHF. Written as DNA, the CDR3 is TGTGCCAGCAGGGGACAGGGCGATCAGCCCCAGCATTTT.

This clone has only a few counts. This chain links TRBV3-1 (or the pseudogene TRBV3-2) with TRBJ1-2, with D possibly matching TRBD1 (6 bases). The CDR3 runs 13 residues. The ends were cut back, 4 bases at V and 6 bases at J, with 12 bases in the middle. Germline V gives CDR1 LGHDT, CDR2 YNNKEL (reference sequence). The CDR3 reads CASSPQGRDGYTF. CDR3 bases: TGTGCCAGCAGCCCCCAGGGGAGGGATGGCTACACCTTC.